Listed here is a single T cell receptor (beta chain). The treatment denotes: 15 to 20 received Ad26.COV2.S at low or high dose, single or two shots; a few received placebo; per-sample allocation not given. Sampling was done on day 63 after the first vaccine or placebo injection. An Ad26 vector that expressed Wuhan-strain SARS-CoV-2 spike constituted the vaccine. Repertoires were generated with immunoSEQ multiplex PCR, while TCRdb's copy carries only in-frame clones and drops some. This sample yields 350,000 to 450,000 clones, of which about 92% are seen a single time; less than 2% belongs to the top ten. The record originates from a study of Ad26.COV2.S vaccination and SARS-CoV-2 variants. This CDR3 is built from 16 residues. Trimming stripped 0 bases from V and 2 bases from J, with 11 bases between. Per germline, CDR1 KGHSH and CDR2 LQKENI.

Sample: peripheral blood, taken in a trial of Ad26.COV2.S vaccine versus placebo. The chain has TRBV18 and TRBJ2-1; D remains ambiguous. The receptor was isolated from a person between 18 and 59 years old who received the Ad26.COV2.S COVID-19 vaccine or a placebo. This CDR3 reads CASSPPIGMPYNEQFF. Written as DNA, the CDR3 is TGTGCCAGCTCACCACCGATTGGCATGCCCTACAATGAGCAGTTCTTC.